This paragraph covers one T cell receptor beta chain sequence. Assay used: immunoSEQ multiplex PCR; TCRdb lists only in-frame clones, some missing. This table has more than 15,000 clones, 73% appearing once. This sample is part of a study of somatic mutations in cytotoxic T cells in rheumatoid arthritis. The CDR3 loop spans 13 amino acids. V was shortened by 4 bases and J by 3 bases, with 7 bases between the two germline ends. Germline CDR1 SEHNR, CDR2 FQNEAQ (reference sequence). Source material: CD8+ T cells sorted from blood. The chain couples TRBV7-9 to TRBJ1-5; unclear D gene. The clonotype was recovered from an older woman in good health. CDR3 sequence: CASSSGINQPQHF. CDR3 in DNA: TGTGCCAGCAGCTCCGGGATCAATCAGCCCCAGCATTTT.